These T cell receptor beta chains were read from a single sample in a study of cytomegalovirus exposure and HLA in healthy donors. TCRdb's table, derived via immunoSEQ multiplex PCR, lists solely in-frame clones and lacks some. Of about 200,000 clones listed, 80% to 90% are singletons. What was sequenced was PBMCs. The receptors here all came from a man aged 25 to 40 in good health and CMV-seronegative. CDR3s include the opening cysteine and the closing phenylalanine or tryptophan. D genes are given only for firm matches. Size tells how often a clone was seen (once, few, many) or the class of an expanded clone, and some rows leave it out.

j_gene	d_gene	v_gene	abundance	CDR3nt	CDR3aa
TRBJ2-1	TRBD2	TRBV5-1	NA	TGCGCCAGCAGCTTGGGACTAGCGGGGGGGCCTAATGAGCAGTTCTTC	CASSLGLAGGPNEQFF
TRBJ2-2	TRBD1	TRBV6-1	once	TGTGCCAGCAGTGAAGCGCACAGGGGGCCCGGGGAGCTGTTTTTT	CASSEAHRGPGELFF
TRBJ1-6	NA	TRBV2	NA	TGTGCCAGCAGAACTCCAACCAAGGGGAATAATTCACCCCTCCACTTT	CASRTPTKGNNSPLHF
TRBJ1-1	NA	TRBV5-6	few	TGTGCCAGCAGCTTGGGGGGCGGGAACACTGAAGCTTTCTTT	CASSLGGGNTEAFF
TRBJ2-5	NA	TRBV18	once	TGTGCCAGCTCACCTAAGACAGGCCCACAAGAGACCCAGTACTTC	CASSPKTGPQETQYF
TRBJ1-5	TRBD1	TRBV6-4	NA	TGTGCCAGCAGTGAGACAGGGGGGAGCAATCAGCCCCAGCATTTT	CASSETGGSNQPQHF
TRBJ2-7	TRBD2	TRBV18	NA	TGTGCCAGCTCACTGGGGGGGGGATTATCAGCCTCCTACGAGCAGTACTTC	CASSLGGGLSASYEQYF
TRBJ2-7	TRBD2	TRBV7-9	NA	TGTGCCAGCAGCTTAGCCGGGGGGTTACGCGAGCAGTACTTC	CASSLAGGLREQYF
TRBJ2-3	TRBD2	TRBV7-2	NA	TGTGCCAGCAGCTTAGTCCTAGCGGGGGGGCAAGATACGCAGTATTTT	CASSLVLAGGQDTQYF
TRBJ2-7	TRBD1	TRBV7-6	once	TGTGCCAGCAGCTTAGCGGGGGGACAGGGAGCCTACGAGCAGTACTTC	CASSLAGGQGAYEQYF
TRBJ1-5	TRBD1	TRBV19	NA	TGTGCCAGTAGTATAGTGACAGGGCTGAATCAGCCCCAGCATTTT	CASSIVTGLNQPQHF
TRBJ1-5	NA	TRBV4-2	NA	TGTGCCAGCAGCCAAGATTTAGTACAGCCCCAGCATTTT	CASSQDLVQPQHF
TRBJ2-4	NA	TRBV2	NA	TGTGCCAGCAACACAGCACTAGCCAAAAACATTCAGTACTTC	CASNTALAKNIQYF
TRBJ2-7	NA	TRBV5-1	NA	TGCGCCAGCAGAGCTTGGTCGTCTGAGGTCTACGAGCAGTACTTC	CASRAWSSEVYEQYF
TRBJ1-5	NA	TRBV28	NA	TGTGCCAGCACGAAAGGCGGGGGCGGTAGCAATCAGCCCCAGCATTTT	CASTKGGGGSNQPQHF
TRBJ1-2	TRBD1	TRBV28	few	TGTGCCAGCAGCTCGACAGGGGCACAGCGTGGCTACACCTTC	CASSSTGAQRGYTF
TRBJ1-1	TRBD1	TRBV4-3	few	TGCGCCAGCAGCCAAGCCCCTCAGGGGGGAAGCACTGAAGCTTTCTTT	CASSQAPQGGSTEAFF
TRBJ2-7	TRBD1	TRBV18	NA	TGTGCCAGCTCACCACCCGGACAGGGTCCCTACGAGCAGTACTTC	CASSPPGQGPYEQYF
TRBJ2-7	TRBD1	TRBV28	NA	TGTGCCAGCAGTTCGACAGGGGGGAGGTACGAGCAGTACTTC	CASSSTGGRYEQYF
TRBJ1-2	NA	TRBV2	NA	TGTGCCAGCAGAGCTACCGGGACAAGGACCCTCTATGGCTACACCTTC	CASRATGTRTLYGYTF
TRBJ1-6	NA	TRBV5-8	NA	TGTGCCAGCACCCAGGTGTATAATTCACCCCTCCACTTT	CASTQVYNSPLHF
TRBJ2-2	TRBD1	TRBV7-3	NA	TGTGCCAGCAGCTTAGGGACAGGGAACACCGGGGAGCTGTTTTTT	CASSLGTGNTGELFF
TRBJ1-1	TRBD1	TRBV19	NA	TGTGCCAGTAATAAGGGACAGGACACTGAAGCTTTCTTT	CASNKGQDTEAFF